These T cell receptor beta chains were read from a single sample in a study of blood T cell repertoires in COVID-19. Produced via immunoSEQ multiplex PCR; TCRdb's table is partial and in-frame only. The repertoire holds roughly 75,000 clones, with roughly four fifths as singletons. The sample taken for sequencing was peripheral blood. Receptor source: a man aged 70 or older with acute or convalescent COVID-19. The CDR3 runs from the conserved cysteine through the conserved F or W.

>TRBJ2-3|TRBV9
CASSVEHYNTDTQYF
>TRBJ1-1|TRBV6-6
CASNPGLEGTEAFF
>TRBJ2-2|TRBV9
CASSFPSGLAGGRRTGELFF
>TRBJ1-1|TRBV27
CASSSQLGQGEAFF
>TRBJ1-4|TRBV27
CASSLSVGLAGGNEKLFF
>TRBJ2-1|TRBV18
CASSRERPGTGYPNEQFF
>TRBJ2-1|TRBV4-1
CASSQAAGQEQEQFF
>TRBJ2-7|TRBV5-1
CASSLLAGGFPYEQYF
>TRBJ1-2|TRBV2
CASSEEGQQTDTF
>TRBJ2-4|TRBV30
CAWDVRTGKNIQYF